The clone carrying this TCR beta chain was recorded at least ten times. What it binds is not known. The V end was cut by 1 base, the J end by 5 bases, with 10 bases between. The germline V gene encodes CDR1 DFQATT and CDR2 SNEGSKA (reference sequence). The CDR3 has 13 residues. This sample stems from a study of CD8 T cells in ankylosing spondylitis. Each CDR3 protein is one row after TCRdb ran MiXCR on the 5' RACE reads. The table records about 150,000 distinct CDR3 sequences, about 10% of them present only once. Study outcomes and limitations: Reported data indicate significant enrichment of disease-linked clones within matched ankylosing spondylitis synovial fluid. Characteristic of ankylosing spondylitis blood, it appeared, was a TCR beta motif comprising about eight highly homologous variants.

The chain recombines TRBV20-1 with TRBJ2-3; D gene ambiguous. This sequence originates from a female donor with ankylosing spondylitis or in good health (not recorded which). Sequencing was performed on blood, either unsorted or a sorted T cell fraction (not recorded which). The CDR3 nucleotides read TGCAGTGCTAGAGGGCCAGGCGGAGATACGCAGTATTTT. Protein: CSARGPGGDTQYF.